A selection of T cell receptor beta chains follows, all from one sample in a study of CD8 T cells in Susac syndrome. MiXCR was run by TCRdb on the immunoSEQ multiplex PCR reads, yielding one entry per CDR3 protein. The sample has roughly 150,000 distinct CDR3 sequences; approximately 93% are singletons. The specimen was CD8+ T cells from PBMCs. These receptors were obtained from a human donor with multiple sclerosis. Each CDR3 is given with its conserved first and last residue. The D gene is left open where the match is weak.

V gene	J gene	D gene	CDR3 protein	CDR3 DNA
TRBV20-1	TRBJ2-7	TRBD1	CSARERDRVYEQYF	TGCAGTGCTAGAGAAAGGGACAGAGTCTACGAGCAGTACTTC
TRBV20-1	TRBJ2-3	.	CSARGWSKTDTQYF	TGCAGTGCCCGGGGGTGGTCGAAAACAGATACGCAGTATTTT
TRBV23-1	TRBJ2-7	.	CASSQFRQRPAYEQYF	TGCGCCAGCAGTCAATTCCGACAGAGGCCTGCCTACGAGCAGTACTTC
TRBV20-1	TRBJ2-7	.	CSARFSGYEQYF	TGCAGTGCTAGGTTTTCGGGCTACGAGCAGTACTTC
TRBV15	TRBJ2-7	.	CATSRDDRGPSYEQYF	TGTGCCACCAGCAGAGATGATCGGGGCCCGTCCTACGAGCAGTACTTC
TRBV25-1	TRBJ1-1	.	CASSGGAGSNTEAFF	TGTGCCAGCAGTGGAGGGGCCGGTTCGAACACTGAAGCTTTCTTT
TRBV6-5	TRBJ1-4	.	CASSYSGRANEKLFF	TGTGCCAGCAGTTATTCGGGGCGAGCTAATGAAAAACTGTTTTTT
TRBV29-1	TRBJ1-2	.	CSYQGRHGYTF	TGCAGCTACCAGGGTAGACATGGCTACACCTTC
TRBV5-1	TRBJ2-7	TRBD1	CASSSSRQGAYEQYF	TGCGCCAGCAGCTCGTCGAGACAGGGGGCCTACGAGCAGTACTTC
TRBV29-1	TRBJ2-1	.	CSVESAGFNEQFF	TGCAGCGTTGAATCGGCAGGGTTCAATGAGCAGTTCTTC
TRBV5-6	TRBJ2-1	.	CASSLGNTGEQFF	TGTGCCAGCAGCTTGGGAAACACGGGCGAGCAGTTCTTC
TRBV12-3/TRBV12-4	TRBJ2-1	.	CASSLGKGPTRDEQFF	TGTGCCAGCAGTTTGGGGAAGGGACCTACTCGGGATGAGCAGTTCTTC
TRBV5-4	TRBJ2-1	.	CASSLLRERDNEQFF	TGTGCCAGCAGCTTGCTAAGGGAGAGGGACAATGAGCAGTTCTTC
TRBV20-1	TRBJ2-7	TRBD2	CSARSGLAGPYEQYF	TGCAGTGCTAGATCCGGACTAGCGGGTCCCTACGAGCAGTACTTC
TRBV13	TRBJ2-1	TRBD1	CASSFGQGSYNEQFF	TGTGCCAGCAGCTTCGGACAGGGTAGCTACAATGAGCAGTTCTTC
TRBV11-2	TRBJ2-1	.	CASSLVRTKEQFF	TGTGCCAGCAGCTTAGTTCGCACCAAGGAGCAGTTCTTC
TRBV20-1	TRBJ2-1	.	CSAELVRDLRVGEQFF	TGCAGTGCTGAGCTTGTTCGGGACTTGAGGGTCGGTGAGCAGTTCTTC